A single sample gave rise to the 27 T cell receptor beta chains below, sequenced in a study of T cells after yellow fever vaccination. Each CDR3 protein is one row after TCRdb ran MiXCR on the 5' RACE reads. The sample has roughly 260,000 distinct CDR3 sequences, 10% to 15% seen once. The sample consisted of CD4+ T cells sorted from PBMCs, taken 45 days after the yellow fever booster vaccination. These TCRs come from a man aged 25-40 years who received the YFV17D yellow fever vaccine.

CDR3 amino acids: CASSYRRVAGRGSYNEQFF. The CDR3 DNA reads TGCGCCAGCAGCTACCGACGGGTAGCGGGTAGGGGTTCCTACAATGAGCAGTTCTTC. The chain employs TRBV5-1 and TRBJ2-1; 7 nucleotides align to TRBD2. In germline, CDR1 is SGHRS, CDR2 YFSETQ. The CDR3 is 19 amino acids. V shed 3 bases, J shed 1 base, and the junction held 16 bases outside the gene matches.

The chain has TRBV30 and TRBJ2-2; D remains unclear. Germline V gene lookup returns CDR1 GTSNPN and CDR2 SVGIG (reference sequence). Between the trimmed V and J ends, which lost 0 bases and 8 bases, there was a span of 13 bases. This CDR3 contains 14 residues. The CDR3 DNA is TGTGCCTGGAGTGTAGCCCGTTTTGGAGGGGAGCTGTTTTTT. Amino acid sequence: CAWSVARFGGELFF. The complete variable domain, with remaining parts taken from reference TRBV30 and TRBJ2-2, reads SQTIHQWPATLVQPVGSPLSLECTVEGTSNPNLYWYRQAAGRGLQLLFYSVGIGQISSEVPQNLSASRPQDRQFILSSKKLLLSDSGFYLCAWSVARFGGELFFGEGSRLTVL.

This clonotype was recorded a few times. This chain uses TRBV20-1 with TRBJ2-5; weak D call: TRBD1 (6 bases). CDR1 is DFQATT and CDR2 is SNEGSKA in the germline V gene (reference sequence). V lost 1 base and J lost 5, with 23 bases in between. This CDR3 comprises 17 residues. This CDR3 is CSARVSGQQLKGETQYF. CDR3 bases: TGCAGTGCTAGAGTATCGGGACAACAATTAAAGGGGGAGACCCAGTACTTC.

This CDR3 is CSASVSGRLDTQYF. In DNA form, the CDR3 reads TGCAGTGCTAGTGTTAGCGGGAGGTTGGATACGCAGTATTTT. The chain links TRBV20-1 to TRBJ2-3; 10 nucleotides line up with TRBD2. Germline CDR1 reads DFQATT; CDR2 reads SNEGSKA (reference sequence). Trimming removed 3 bases from V and 6 bases from J; junction bases left unmatched: 6. There are 14 residues in the CDR3.

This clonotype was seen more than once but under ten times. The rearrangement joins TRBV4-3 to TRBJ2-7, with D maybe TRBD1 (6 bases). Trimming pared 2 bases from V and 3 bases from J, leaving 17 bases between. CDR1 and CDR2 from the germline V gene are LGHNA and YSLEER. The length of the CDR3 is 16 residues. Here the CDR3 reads CASSQFLRAGDYEQYF. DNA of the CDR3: TGCGCCAGCAGCCAATTCCTACGGGCAGGGGACTACGAGCAGTACTTC.

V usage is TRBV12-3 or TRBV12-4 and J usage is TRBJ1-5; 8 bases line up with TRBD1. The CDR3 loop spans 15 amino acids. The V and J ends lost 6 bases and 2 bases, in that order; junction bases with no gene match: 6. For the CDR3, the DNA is TGTGCCAGCAGGGAGACAGGGGTTCGCAATCAGCCCCAGCATTTT. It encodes CASRETGVRNQPQHF.

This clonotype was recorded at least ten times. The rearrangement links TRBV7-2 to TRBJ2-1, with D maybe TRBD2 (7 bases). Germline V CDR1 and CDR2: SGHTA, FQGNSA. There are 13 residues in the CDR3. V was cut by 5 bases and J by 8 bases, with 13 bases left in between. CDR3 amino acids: CASSQRGGDEQFF. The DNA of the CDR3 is TGTGCCAGCAGCCAGAGGGGGGGCGATGAGCAGTTCTTC.

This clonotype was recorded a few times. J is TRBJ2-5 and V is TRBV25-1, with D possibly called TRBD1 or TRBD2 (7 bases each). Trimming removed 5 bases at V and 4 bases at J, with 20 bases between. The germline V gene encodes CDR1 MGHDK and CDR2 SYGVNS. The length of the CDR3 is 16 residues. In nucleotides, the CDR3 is TGTGCCAGCAGTCAGGGGGGGAGGGTATCGGCAGAGACCCAGTACTTC. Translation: CASSQGGRVSAETQYF.

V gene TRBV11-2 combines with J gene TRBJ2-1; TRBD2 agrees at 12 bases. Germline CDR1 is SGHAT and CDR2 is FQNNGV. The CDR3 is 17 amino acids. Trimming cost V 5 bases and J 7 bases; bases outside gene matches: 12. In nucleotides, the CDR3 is TGTGCCAGCAGCGCACGTCGTCTAGCGGGAGGGTTAAATGAGCAGTTCTTC. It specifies CASSARRLAGGLNEQFF. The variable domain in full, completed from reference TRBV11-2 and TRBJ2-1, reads EAGVAQSPRYKIIEKRQSVAFWCNPISGHATLYWYQQILGQGPKLLIQFQNNGVVDDSQLPKDRFSAERLKGVDSTLKIQPAKLEDSAVYLCASSARRLAGGLNEQFFGPGTRLTVL.

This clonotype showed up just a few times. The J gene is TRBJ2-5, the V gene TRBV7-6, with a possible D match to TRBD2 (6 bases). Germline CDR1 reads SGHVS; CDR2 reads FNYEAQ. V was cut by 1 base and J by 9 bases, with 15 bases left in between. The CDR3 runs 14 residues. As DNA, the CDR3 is TGTGCCAGCAGCTTAGACACGGAAGCGGGCGCCCAGTACTTC. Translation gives CASSLDTEAGAQYF. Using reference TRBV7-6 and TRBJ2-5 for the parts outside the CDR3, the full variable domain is GAGVSQSPRYKVTKRGQDVALRCDPISGHVSLYWYRQALGQGPEFLTYFNYEAQQDKSGLPNDRFSAERPEGSISTLTIQRTEQRDSAMYRCASSLDTEAGAQYFGPGTRLLVL.

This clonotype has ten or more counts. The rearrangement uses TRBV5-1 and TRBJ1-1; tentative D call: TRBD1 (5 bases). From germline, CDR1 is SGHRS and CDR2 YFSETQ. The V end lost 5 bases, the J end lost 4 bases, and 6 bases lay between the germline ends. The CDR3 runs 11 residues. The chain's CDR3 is CASRGVTEAFF. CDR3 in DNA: TGCGCCAGCAGAGGGGTCACTGAAGCTTTCTTT.

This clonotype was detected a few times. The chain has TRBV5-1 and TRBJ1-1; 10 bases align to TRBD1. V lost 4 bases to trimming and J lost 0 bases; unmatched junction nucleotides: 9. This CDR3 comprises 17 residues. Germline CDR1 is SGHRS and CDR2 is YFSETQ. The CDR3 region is CASSQRQGAIMNTEAFF. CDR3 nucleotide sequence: TGCGCCAGCAGCCAGCGACAGGGGGCTATAATGAACACTGAAGCTTTCTTT.

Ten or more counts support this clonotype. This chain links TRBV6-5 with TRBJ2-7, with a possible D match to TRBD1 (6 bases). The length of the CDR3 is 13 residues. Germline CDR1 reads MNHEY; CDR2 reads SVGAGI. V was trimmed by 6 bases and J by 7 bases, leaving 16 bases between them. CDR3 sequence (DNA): TGTGCCAGCAGCAGGGACACTATTTCGGAGCAGTACTTC. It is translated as CASSRDTISEQYF.

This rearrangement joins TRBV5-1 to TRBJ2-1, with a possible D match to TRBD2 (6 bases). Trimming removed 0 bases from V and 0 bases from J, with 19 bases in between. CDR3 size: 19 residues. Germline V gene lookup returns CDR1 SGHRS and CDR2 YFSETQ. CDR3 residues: CASSLGSSVATSSYNEQFF. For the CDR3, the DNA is TGCGCCAGCAGCTTGGGGTCCAGCGTGGCGACTAGCTCCTACAATGAGCAGTTCTTC.

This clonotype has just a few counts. CDR3 nucleotides: TGCAGTGCCCGAGGGTTCGGGGGGCGGGAGACCCAGTACTTC. Translated: CSARGFGGRETQYF. V and J are TRBV20-1 and TRBJ2-5; weak D call: TRBD2 (7 bases). Trimming left V 6 bases short and J 5 bases short, with 19 bases between. CDR1 is DFQATT, CDR2 SNEGSKA, per germline (reference sequence). This CDR3 contains 14 residues.

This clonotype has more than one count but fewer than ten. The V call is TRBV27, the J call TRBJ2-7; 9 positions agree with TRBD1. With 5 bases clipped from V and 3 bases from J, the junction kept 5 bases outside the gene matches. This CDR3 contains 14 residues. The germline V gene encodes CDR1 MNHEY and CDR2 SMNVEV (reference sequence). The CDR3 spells CASSPQTGGYEQYF. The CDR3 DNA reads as TGTGCCAGCAGTCCCCAGACAGGGGGCTACGAGCAGTACTTC.

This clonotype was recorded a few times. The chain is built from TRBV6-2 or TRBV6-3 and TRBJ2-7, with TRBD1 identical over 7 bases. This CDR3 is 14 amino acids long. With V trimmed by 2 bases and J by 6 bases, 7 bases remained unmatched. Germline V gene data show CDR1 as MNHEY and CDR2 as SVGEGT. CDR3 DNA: TGTGCCAGCAGTTACCCGGGACAGTTTCGCGAGCAGTACTTC. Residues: CASSYPGQFREQYF.

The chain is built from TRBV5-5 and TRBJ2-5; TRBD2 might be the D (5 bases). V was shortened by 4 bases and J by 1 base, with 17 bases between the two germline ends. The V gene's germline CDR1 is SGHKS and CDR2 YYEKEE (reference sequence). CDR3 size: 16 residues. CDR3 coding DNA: TGTGCCAGCAGCCCGCGGGCCCGCGGAATCCAAGAGACCCAGTACTTC. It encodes CASSPRARGIQETQYF.

CDR3 coding DNA: TGCAGCGTTGCTCTGGTGTACCAAGAGACCCAGTACTTC. Its protein is CSVALVYQETQYF. This chain connects TRBV29-1 to TRBJ2-5; no reliable D call. V lost 4 bases and J lost 0, with 9 bases in between. The CDR3 has 13 residues. The germline CDR1 and CDR2 sequences are SQVTM and ANQGSEA.

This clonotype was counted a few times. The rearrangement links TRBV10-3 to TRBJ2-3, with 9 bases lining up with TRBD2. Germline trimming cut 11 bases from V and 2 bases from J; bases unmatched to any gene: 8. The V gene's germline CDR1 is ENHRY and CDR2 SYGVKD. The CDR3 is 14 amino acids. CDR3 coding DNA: TGTGCCGGCAGCGGACTAGCGTCCACAGATACGCAGTATTTT. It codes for CAGSGLASTDTQYF.

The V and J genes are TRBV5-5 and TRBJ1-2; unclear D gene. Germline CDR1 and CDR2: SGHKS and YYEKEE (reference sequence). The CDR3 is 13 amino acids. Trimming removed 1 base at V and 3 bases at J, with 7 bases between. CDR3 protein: CASSLWRDYGYTF. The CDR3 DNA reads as TGTGCCAGCAGCTTGTGGAGGGACTATGGCTACACCTTC.

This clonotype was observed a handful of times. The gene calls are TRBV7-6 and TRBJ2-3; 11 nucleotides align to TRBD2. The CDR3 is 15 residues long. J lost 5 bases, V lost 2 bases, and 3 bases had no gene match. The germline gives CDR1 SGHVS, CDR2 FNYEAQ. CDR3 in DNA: TGTGCCAGCAGCTTAAGGCTAGCGGGGGGAGATACGCAGTATTTT. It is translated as CASSLRLAGGDTQYF.

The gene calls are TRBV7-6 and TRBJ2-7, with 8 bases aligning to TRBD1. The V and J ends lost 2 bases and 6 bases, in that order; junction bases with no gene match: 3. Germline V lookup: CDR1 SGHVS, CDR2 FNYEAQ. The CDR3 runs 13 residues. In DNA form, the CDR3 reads TGTGCCAGCAGCTTACAACAGGGGGGCGAGCAGTACTTC. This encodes CASSLQQGGEQYF.

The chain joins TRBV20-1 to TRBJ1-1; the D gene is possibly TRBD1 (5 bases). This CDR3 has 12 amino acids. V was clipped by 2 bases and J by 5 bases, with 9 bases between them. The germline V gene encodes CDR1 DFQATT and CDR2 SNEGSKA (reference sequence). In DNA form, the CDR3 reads TGCAGTGCTAGATTGTGGGGGACTGAAGCTTTCTTT. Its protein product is CSARLWGTEAFF.

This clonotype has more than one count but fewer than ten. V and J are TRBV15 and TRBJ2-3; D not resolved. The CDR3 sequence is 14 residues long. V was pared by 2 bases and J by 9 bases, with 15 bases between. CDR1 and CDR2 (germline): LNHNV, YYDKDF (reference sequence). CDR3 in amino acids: CATSRFISSDTQYF. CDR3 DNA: TGTGCCACCAGCAGATTTATATCTAGTGACACGCAGTATTTT.

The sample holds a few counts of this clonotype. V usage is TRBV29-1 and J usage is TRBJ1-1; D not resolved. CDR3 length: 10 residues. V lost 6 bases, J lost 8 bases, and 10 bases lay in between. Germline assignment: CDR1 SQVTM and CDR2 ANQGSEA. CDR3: CSVATGEAFF. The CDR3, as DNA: TGCAGCGTCGCGACGGGAGAAGCTTTCTTT.

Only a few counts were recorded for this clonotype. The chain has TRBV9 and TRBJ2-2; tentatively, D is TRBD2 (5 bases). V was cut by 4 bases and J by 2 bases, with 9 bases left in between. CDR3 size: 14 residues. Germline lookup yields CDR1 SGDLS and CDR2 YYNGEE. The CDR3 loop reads CASSNRDNTGELFF. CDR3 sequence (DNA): TGTGCCAGCAGCAACCGGGATAACACCGGGGAGCTGTTTTTT.